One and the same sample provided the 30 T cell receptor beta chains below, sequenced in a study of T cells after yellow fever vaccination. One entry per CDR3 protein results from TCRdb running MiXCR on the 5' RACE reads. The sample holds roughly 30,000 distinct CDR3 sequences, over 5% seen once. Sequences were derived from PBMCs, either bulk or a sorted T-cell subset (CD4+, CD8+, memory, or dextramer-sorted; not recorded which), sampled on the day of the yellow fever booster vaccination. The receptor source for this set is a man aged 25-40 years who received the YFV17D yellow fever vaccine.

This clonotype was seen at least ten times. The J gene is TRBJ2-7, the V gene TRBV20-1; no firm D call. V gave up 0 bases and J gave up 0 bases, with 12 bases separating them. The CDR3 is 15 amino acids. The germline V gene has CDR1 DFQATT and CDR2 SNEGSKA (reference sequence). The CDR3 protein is CSARDLGIPSYEQYF. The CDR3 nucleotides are TGCAGTGCTAGAGATCTAGGGATCCCCTCCTACGAGCAGTACTTC.

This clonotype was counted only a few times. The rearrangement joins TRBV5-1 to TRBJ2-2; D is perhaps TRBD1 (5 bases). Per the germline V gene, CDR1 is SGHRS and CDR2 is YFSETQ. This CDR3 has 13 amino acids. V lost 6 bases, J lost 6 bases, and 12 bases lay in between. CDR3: CASTPGAAGELFF. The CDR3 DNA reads TGCGCCAGCACCCCTGGGGCGGCCGGGGAGCTGTTTTTT.

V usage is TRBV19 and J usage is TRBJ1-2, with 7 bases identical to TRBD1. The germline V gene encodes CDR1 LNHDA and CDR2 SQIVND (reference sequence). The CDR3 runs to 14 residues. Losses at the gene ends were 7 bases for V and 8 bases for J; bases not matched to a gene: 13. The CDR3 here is CASTPTQQGSGYTF. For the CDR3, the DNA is TGTGCCAGTACCCCGACGCAACAGGGGAGCGGCTACACCTTC.

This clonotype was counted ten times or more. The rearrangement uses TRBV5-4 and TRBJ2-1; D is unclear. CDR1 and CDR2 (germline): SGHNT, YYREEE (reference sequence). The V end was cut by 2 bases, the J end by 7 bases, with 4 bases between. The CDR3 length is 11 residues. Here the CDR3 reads CASSFMNEQFF. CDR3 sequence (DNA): TGTGCCAGCAGCTTTATGAATGAGCAGTTCTTC.

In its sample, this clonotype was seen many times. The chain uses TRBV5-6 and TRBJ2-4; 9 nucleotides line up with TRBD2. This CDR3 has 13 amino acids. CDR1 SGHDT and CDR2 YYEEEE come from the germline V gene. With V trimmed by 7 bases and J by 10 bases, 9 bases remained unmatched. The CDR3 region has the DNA TGTGCCAGCGTGGCGGGAGCGGGAGGTATTCAGTACTTC. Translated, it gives CASVAGAGGIQYF.

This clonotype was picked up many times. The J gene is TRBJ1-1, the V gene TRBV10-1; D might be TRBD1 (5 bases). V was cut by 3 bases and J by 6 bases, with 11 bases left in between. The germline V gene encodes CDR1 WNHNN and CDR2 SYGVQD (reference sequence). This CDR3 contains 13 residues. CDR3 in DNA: TGCGCCAGCAGTGATGGAGGGGTGGCTGAAGCTTTCTTT. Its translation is CASSDGGVAEAFF.

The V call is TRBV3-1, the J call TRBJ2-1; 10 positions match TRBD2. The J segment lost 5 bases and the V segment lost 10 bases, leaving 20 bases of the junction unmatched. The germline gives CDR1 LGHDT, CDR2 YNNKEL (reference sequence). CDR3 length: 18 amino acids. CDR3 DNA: TGTGCCATCTGTTTTCGGTCTTCTAGCGGGAGTCTCCACAATGAGCAGTTCTTC. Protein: CAICFRSSSGSLHNEQFF.

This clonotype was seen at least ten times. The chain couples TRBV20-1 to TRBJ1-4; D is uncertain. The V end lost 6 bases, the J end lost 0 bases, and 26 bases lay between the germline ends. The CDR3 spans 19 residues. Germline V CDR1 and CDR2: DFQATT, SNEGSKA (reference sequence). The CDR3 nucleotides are TGCAGTGCCACTTCCCCCCTCGTTGCAGCCGCGACAACTAATGAAAAACTGTTTTTT. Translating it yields CSATSPLVAAATTNEKLFF.

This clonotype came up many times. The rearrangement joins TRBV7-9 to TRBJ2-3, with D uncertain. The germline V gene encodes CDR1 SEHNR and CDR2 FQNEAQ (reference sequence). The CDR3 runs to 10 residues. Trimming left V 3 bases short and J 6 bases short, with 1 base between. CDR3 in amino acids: CASSLDTQYF. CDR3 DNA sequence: TGTGCCAGCAGCTTGGATACGCAGTATTTT.

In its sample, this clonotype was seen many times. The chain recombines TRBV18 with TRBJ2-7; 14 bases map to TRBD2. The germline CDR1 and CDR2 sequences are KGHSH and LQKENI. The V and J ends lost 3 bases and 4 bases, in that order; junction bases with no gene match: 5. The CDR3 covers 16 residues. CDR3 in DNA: TGTGCCAGCTCACCGCAAGGGACTAGCGGGAGTTACGAGCAGTACTTC. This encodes CASSPQGTSGSYEQYF.

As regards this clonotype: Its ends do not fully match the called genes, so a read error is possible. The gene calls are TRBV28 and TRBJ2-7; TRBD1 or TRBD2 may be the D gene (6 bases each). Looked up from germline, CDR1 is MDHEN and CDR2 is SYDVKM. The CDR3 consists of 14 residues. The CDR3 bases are TGTGCCAGCACCCCAGGAGGGGGAGCGACAAGTCGGCCTTTC. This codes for CASTPGGGATSRPF.

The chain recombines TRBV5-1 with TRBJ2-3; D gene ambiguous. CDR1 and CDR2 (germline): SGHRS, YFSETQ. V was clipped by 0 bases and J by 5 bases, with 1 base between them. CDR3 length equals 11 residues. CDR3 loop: CASSLEDTQYF. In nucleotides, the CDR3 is TGCGCCAGCAGCTTGGAAGATACGCAGTATTTT.

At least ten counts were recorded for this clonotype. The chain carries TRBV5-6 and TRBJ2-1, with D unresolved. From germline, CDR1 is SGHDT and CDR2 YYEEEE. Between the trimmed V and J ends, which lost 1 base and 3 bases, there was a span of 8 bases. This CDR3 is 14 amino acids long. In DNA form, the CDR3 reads TGTGCCAGCAGCTTGACGGGTGGCTACAATGAGCAGTTCTTC. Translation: CASSLTGGYNEQFF.

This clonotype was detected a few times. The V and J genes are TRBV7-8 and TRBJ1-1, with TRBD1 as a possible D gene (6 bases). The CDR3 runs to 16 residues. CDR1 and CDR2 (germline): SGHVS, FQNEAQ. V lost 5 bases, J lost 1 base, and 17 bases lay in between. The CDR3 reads CASSPGQFRPNTEAFF. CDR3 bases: TGTGCCAGCAGCCCCGGACAGTTCCGACCGAACACTGAAGCTTTCTTT.

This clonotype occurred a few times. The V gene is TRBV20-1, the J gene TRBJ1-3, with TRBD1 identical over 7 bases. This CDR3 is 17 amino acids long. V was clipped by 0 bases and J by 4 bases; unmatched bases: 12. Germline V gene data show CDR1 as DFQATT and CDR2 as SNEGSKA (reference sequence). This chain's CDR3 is CSARDRILTGSGNTIYF. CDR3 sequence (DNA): TGCAGTGCTAGAGATCGAATCCTGACAGGGAGCGGAAACACCATATATTTT.

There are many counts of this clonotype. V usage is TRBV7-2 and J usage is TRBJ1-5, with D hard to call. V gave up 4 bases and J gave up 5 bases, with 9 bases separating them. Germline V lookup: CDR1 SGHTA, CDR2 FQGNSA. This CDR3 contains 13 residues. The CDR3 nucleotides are TGTGCCAGCAGCTCACAATACTATCAGCCCCAGCATTTT. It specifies CASSSQYYQPQHF.

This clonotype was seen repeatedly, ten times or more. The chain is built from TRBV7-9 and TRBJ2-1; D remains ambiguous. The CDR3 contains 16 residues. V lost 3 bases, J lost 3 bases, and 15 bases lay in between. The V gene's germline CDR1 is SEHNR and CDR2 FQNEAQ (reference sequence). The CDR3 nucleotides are TGTGCCAGCAGCTTTTCTCATCAGCGCGGCTACAATGAGCAGTTCTTC. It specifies CASSFSHQRGYNEQFF. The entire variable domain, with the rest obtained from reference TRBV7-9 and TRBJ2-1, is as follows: DTGVSQNPRHKITKRGQNVTFRCDPISEHNRLYWYRQTLGQGPEFLTYFQNEAQLEKSRLLSDRFSAERPKGSFSTLEIQRTEQGDSAMYLCASSFSHQRGYNEQFFGPGTRLTVL.

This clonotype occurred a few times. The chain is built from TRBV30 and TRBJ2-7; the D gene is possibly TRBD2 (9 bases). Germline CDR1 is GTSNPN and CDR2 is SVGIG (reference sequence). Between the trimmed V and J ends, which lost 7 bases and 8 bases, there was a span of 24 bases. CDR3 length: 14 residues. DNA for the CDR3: TGTGCCTACGACAGGGGAGGACTAGCGAGTAAGCAGTACTTC. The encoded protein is CAYDRGGLASKQYF.

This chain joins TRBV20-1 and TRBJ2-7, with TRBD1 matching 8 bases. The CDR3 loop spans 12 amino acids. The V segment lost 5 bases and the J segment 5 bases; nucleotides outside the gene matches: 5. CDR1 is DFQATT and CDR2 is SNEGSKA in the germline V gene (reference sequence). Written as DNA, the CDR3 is TGCAGTGCTTCACAGGGGGGTCACGAGCAGTACTTC. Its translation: CSASQGGHEQYF.

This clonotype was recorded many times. CDR3 region: CASSLEPSPYEQYF. The CDR3 region has the DNA TGCGCCAGCAGCTTGGAACCTAGTCCCTACGAGCAGTACTTC. The gene calls are TRBV5-1 and TRBJ2-7; no definite D call. This CDR3 is 14 amino acids long. CDR1 SGHRS and CDR2 YFSETQ come from the germline V gene. The ends were cut back, 0 bases at V and 2 bases at J, with 9 bases in the middle.

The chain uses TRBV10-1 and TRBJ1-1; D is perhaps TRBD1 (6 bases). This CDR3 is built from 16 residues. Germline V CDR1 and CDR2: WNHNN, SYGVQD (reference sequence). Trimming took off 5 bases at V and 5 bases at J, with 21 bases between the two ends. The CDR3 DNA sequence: TGCGCCAGCAGTCGCGTCCGGGGGCGCGGGTTGACTGAAGCTTTCTTT. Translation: CASSRVRGRGLTEAFF.

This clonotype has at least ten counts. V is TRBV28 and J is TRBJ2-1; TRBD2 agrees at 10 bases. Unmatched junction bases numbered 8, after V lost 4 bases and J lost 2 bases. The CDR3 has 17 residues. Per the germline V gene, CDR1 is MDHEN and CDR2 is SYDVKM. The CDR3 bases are TGTGCCAGCAGTTCTACCCTCCTAGCGGGGGCCTACAATGAGCAGTTCTTC. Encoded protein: CASSSTLLAGAYNEQFF.

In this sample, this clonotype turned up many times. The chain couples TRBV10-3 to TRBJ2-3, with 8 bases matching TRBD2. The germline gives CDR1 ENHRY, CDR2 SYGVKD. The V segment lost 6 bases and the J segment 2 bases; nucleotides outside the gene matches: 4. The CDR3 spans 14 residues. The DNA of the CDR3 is TGTGCCATCAGCGGACTAGCTTTCACAGATACGCAGTATTTT. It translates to CAISGLAFTDTQYF.

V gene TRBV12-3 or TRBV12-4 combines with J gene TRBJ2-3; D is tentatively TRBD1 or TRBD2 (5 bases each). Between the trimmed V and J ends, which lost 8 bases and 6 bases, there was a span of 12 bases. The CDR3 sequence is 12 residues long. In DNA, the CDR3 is TGTGCCAGCGCGAGGGGTTGTGATACGCAGTATTTT. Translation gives CASARGCDTQYF.

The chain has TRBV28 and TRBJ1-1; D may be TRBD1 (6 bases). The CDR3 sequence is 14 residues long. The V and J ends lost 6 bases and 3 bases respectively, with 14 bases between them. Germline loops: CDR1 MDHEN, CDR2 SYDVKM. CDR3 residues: CASSLGGTDTEAFF. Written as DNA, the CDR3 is TGTGCCAGCAGCTTAGGGGGAACCGACACTGAAGCTTTCTTT. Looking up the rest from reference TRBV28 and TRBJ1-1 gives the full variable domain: DVKVTQSSRYLVKRTGEKVFLECVQDMDHENMFWYRQDPGLGLRLIYFSYDVKMKEKGDIPEGYSVSREKKERFSLILESASTNQTSMYLCASSLGGTDTEAFFGQGTRLTVV.

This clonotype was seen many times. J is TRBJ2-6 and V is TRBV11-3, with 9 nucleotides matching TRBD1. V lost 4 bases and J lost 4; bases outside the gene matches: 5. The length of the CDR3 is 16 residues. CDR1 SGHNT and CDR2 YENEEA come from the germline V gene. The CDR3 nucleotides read TGTGCCAGCAGCTCAGACAGGGGGTTAGGGGCCAACGTCCTGACTTTC. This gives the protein CASSSDRGLGANVLTF.

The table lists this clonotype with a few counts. The CDR3 loop is CASSFGPGQAGGYTF. The CDR3 nucleotides are TGTGCCAGCAGCTTCGGCCCGGGACAGGCAGGTGGCTACACCTTC. The chain combines TRBV7-3 with TRBJ1-2, with 8 bases lining up with TRBD1. The CDR3 runs to 15 residues. Germline CDR1 reads SGHTA; CDR2 reads FQGTGA. V shed 3 bases and J 7 bases; nucleotides not matched to a gene: 10.

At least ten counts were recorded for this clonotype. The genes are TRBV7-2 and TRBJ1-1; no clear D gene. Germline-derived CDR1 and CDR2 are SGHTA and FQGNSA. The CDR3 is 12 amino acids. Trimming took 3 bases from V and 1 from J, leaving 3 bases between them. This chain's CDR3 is CASSFKNTEAFF. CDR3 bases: TGTGCCAGCAGCTTCAAGAACACTGAAGCTTTCTTT. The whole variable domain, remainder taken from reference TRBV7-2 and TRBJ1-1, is GAGVSQSPSNKVTEKGKDVELRCDPISGHTALYWYRQSLGQGLEFLIYFQGNSAPDKSGLPSDRFSAERTGGSVSTLTIQRTQQEDSAVYLCASSFKNTEAFFGQGTRLTVV.

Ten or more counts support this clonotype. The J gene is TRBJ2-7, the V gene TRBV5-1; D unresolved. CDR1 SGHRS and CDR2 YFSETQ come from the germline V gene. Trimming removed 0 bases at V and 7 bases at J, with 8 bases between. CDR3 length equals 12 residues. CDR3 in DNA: TGCGCCAGCAGCTTGGTTCGACAAGAGCAGTACTTC. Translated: CASSLVRQEQYF.

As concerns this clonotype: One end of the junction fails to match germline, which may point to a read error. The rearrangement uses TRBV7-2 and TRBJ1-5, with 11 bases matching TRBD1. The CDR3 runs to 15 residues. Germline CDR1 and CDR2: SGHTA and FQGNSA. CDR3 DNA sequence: TGTGCCAGCAGCCCCTGGACAGGGGGCAAACAGCCCCAGCATTTT. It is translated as CASSPWTGGKQPQHF.